This section outlines one TCR beta chain sequence together with its context. Antigen: not known. This specimen comes from a study of cytomegalovirus exposure and HLA in healthy donors. Points from the study as a whole: Later analysis demonstrated an association between a missense DCLRE1C variant and TCR beta V- and J-gene trimming. V segments that were indistinguishable, TRBV6-2 and TRBV6-3 among them, were omitted from analysis. For cytomegalovirus status, the classifier reportedly gave diagnoses with high specificity and sensitivity.

The germline V gene encodes CDR1 SGHAT and CDR2 FQDESV (reference sequence). The CDR3 extends over 14 amino acids. The V gene end was trimmed by 4 bases and the J gene end by 6 bases; junction bases not matched to a gene: 5. With 60 Vbeta and 13 Jbeta primers, the PCR was carried out. The method was immunoSEQ multiplex PCR; TCRdb's version includes in-frame clones alone and lacks a portion of them. The table lists fewer than 250,000 clones, approximately 80% of them singletons, with less than 4.5% in the top ten. What was sequenced was PBMCs. V usage is TRBV11-1 and J usage is TRBJ2-1; TRBD2 aligns across 8 bases. This clonotype originated in a male donor in good health and CMV-seronegative. DNA of the CDR3: TGTGCCAGCAGCTCAAGGACTAGCACCAATGAGCAGTTCTTC. Amino acid sequence: CASSSRTSTNEQFF.